This T cell receptor (beta chain) was identified during a study of CD8 T cells in Susac syndrome. TEMRA cells were FACS-enriched, unlike CD8+ and CD4+ T cells, which were negatively isolated. This CDR3 spans 13 amino acids. Germline V gives CDR1 SNHLY, CDR2 FYNNEI. V lost 7 bases to trimming and J lost 6 bases, with 16 bases between them. It was with random hexamers that roughly 0.5 to 1 ug RNA was reverse transcribed. Amplification of TCR beta CDR3 by immunoSEQ multiplex PCR spanned 54 Vbeta and 13 Jbeta. MiXCR, run by TCRdb on the immunoSEQ multiplex PCR reads, gives a single entry per CDR3 protein. The table has approximately 110,000 distinct CDR3 sequences, about 95% seen once.

Sequences were obtained from CD4+ T cells from PBMCs. The clonotype was recovered from a human donor in good health. The chain combines TRBV2 with TRBJ2-7; either TRBD1 or TRBD2 may fit D (6 bases each). CDR3 bases: TGTGCCAGCATGGTGGGGGGCTTTGGCGAGCAGTACTTC. Translating it yields CASMVGGFGEQYF.